This TCR beta chain was sequenced during a study of cytomegalovirus exposure and HLA in healthy donors. The CDR3 loop spans 15 amino acids. V gave up 8 bases and J gave up 1 base; unmatched junction bases: 10. Germline V CDR1 and CDR2: MNHNY, SVGAGI (reference sequence). The PCR used 60 Vbeta and 13 Jbeta primers. The table came from immunoSEQ multiplex PCR; TCRdb's copy has only in-frame clones and leaves some out. Here the sample spans about 160,000 clones, roughly 83% being singletons. This clone was counted a few times. The chain combines TRBV6-6 with TRBJ1-1; 7 bases fit TRBD1. The sequencing sample was made of PBMCs. The clonotype originates from a boy aged 2-9 years in good health and CMV-seronegative. Here the CDR3 DNA reads TGTGCCAGCGGTGATCGGGACAGACAGAACACTGAAGCTTTCTTT. Residues: CASGDRDRQNTEAFF.